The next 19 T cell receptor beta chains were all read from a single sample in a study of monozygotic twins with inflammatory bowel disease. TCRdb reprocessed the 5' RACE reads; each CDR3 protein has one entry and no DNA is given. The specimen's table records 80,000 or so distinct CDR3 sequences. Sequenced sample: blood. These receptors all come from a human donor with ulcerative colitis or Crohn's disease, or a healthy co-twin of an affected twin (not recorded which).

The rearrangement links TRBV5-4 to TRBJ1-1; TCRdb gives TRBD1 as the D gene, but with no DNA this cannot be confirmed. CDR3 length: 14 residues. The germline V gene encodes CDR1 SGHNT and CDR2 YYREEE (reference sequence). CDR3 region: CASHLGGSNTEAFF. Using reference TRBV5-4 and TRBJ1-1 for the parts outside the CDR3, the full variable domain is ETGVTQSPTHLIKTRGQQVTLRCSSQSGHNTVSWYQQALGQGPQFIFQYYREEENGRGNFPPRFSGLQFPNYSSELNVNALELDDSALYLCASHLGGSNTEAFFGQGTRLTVV.

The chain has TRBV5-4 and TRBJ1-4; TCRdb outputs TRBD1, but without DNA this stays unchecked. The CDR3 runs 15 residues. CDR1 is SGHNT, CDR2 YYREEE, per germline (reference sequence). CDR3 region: CASSLNRGLGEKLFF.

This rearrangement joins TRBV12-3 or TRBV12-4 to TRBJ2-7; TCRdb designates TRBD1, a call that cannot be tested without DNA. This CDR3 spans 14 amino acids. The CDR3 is CASSLTSGAYEQYF.

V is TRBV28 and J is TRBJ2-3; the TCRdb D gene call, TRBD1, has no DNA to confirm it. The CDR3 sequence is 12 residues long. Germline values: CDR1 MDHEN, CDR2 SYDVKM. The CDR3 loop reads CASGQGQDTQYF.

This CDR3 is CATSNGQGLGRNTEAFF. The chain links TRBV15 to TRBJ1-1; with no DNA, the TCRdb D assignment of TRBD1 cannot be verified. The germline V gene encodes CDR1 LNHNV and CDR2 YYDKDF (reference sequence). This CDR3 spans 17 amino acids.

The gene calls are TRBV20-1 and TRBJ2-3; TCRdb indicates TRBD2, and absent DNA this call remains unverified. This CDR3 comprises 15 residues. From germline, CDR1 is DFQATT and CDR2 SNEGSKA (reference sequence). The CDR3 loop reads CSATTLATSTDTQYF.

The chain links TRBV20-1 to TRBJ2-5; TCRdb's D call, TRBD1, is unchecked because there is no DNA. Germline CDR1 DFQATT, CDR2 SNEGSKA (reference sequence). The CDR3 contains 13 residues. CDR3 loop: CSARGTGVETQYF.

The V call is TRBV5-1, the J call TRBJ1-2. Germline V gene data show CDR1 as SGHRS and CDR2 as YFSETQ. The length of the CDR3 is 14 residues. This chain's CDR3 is CASSSYSLGDGYTF.

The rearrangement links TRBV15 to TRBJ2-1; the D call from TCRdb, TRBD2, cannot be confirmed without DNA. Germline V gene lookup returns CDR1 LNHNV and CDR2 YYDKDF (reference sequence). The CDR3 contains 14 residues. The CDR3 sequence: CATSTTSGGNEQFF.

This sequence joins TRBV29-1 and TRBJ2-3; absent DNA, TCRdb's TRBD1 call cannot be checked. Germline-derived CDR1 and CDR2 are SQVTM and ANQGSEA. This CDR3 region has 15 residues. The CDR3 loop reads CSVVSGQLTTDTQYF.

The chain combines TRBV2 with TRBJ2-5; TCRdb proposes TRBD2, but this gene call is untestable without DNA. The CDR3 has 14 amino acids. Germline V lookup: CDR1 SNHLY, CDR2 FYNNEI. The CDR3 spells CASSDKTSRETQYF.

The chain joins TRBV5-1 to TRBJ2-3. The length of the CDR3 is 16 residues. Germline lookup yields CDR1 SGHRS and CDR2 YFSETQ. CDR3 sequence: CASSSLTIAGTDTQYF.

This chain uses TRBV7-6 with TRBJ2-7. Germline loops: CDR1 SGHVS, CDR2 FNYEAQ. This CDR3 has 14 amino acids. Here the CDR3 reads CASSPSTVTYEQYF.

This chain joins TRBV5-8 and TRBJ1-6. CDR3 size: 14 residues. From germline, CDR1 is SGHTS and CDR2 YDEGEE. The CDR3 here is CASSKLAGHSPLHF.

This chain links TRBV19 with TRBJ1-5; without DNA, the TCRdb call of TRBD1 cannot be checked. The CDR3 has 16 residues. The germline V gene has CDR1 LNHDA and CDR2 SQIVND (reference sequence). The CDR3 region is CASNPYPTGNNQPQHF. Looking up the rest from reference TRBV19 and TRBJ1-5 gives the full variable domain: DGGITQSPKYLFRKEGQNVTLSCEQNLNHDAMYWYRQDPGQGLRLIYYSQIVNDFQKGDIAEGYSVSREKKESFPLTVTSAQKNPTAFYLCASNPYPTGNNQPQHFGDGTRLSIL.

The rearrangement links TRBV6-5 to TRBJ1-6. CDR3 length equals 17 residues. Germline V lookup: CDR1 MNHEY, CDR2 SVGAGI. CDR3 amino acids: CASSYSTGSSYNSPLHF.

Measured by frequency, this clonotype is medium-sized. The CDR3 loop is CASRPTTDSTGSPLHF. The chain joins TRBV5-1 to TRBJ1-6; the TCRdb call, TRBD1, lacks DNA for checking. The CDR3 contains 16 residues. CDR1 SGHRS and CDR2 YFSETQ come from the germline V gene.

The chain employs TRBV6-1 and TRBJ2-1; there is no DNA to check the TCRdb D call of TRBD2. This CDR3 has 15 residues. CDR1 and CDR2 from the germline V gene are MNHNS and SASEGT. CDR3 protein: CASSRLSGGFNEQFF.

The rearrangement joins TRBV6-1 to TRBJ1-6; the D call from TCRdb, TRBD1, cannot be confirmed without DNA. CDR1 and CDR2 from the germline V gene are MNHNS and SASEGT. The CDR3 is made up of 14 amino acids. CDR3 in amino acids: CASSRTPNNSPLHF.